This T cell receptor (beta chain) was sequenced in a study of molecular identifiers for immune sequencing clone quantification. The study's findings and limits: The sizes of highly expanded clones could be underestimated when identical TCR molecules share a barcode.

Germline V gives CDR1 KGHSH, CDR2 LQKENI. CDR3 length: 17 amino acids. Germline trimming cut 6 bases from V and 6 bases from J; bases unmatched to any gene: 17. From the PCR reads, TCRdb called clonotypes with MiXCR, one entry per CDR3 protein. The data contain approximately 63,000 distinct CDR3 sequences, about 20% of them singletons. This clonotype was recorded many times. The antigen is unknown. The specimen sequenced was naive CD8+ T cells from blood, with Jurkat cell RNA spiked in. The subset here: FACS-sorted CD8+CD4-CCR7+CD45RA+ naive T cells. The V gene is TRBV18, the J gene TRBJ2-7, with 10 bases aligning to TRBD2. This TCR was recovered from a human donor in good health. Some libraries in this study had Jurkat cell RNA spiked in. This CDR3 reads CASSHNIAGGLRGEQYF. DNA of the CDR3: TGTGCCAGCTCTCACAACATAGCGGGAGGCCTACGGGGCGAGCAGTACTTC.